This note documents a single T cell receptor beta chain sequence. Its antigen is unknown. The data were taken from a study of vaccination effects on CD4 cells after COVID-19. Profiling relied on immunoSEQ multiplex PCR, and the TCRdb table lists in-frame clones only, not all of them. The sample has around 37,000 clones, around 74% seen once; the top ten hold roughly 3.1%. Findings of the study overall: There were few convalescent patients in the study and no early post-infection timepoints. Clones arising from infection and from vaccination showed marked clonal contraction late after vaccination.

CD4+ T cells were isolated after around 10 days of culture. The study found no prior SARS-CoV-2 infection in the vaccine recipients, who tested negative for nucleocapsid antibodies. The V gene end was trimmed by 3 bases and the J gene end by 11 bases; junction bases not matched to a gene: 6. Germline loops: CDR1 MNHEY, CDR2 SMNVEV (reference sequence). The CDR3 is made up of 14 amino acids. The sample in question was CD4+ T cells from PBMCs cultured without peptide, obtained before COVID-19 vaccination. The source is a human donor who received a COVID-19 vaccine. The chain links TRBV27 to TRBJ1-6, with 8 positions matching TRBD1. The CDR3 nucleotides are TGTGCCAGCAGTTTTGGACAGGGCGTTACACCCCTCCACTTT. Amino acids: CASSFGQGVTPLHF.